These 14 T cell receptor beta chains share one sample of origin, sequenced in a study of control samples from healthy donors and cancer patients. Generated by immunoSEQ multiplex PCR, the TCRdb table keeps only in-frame clones and is missing some. The sample includes roughly 450,000 clones, more than 80% of them seen just once. Sequenced input: PBMCs. All receptors come from a man between 40 and 49 years old with head and neck cancer.

The chain joins TRBV3-1 (or the pseudogene TRBV3-2) to TRBJ1-2; no firm D call. V gave up 4 bases and J gave up 4 bases, with 22 bases separating them. This CDR3 comprises 17 residues. CDR1 LGHDT and CDR2 YNNKEL come from the germline V gene (reference sequence). CDR3 residues: CASSPLRVGVGGYGYTF. The CDR3 DNA reads TGTGCCAGCAGCCCCCTACGTGTGGGCGTTGGAGGCTATGGCTACACCTTC.

This clone appeared a few times. V usage is TRBV28 and J usage is TRBJ2-3, with 13 bases fitting TRBD2. The CDR3 has 17 residues. Germline CDR1 reads MDHEN; CDR2 reads SYDVKM. Losses at the gene ends were 6 bases for V and 0 bases for J; bases not matched to a gene: 6. The CDR3 DNA reads TGTGCCAGCAGCCCACTAGCGGGGGGGTTGAGCACAGATACGCAGTATTTT. Protein: CASSPLAGGLSTDTQYF.

The chain recombines TRBV6-2 or TRBV6-3 with TRBJ1-6; D call uncertain. Between the trimmed V and J ends, which lost 6 bases and 10 bases, there was a span of 16 bases. The CDR3 covers 14 residues. Germline-derived CDR1 and CDR2 are MNHEY and SVGEGT. CDR3 bases: TGTGCCAGCAGCCTTCGCTCCCCTCAATCACCCCTCCACTTT. The encoded protein is CASSLRSPQSPLHF.

This chain links TRBV9 with TRBJ2-1; possibly TRBD1 or TRBD2 for D (5 bases each). The germline V and J ends were trimmed by 5 bases and 6 bases, with 12 bases remaining between them. The CDR3 totals 13 residues. Germline loops: CDR1 SGDLS, CDR2 YYNGEE. The CDR3 loop is CASSQTGPNEQFF. In DNA, the CDR3 is TGTGCCAGCAGTCAGACGGGACCCAATGAGCAGTTCTTC.

This chain uses TRBV5-5 with TRBJ2-7; 7 nucleotides line up with TRBD1. The V segment lost 4 bases and the J segment 4 bases; nucleotides outside the gene matches: 5. Germline CDR1 is SGHKS and CDR2 is YYEKEE (reference sequence). The CDR3 has 13 residues. The DNA of the CDR3 is TGTGCCAGCAGCCCTGACAGGGCTTACGAGCAGTACTTC. It codes for CASSPDRAYEQYF.

The V gene is TRBV11-3, the J gene TRBJ1-1, with a possible D match to TRBD1 (5 bases). V lost 4 bases and J 6 bases, leaving 15 bases between the germline ends. The CDR3 sequence is 14 residues long. Germline V lookup: CDR1 SGHNT, CDR2 YENEEA. In DNA, the CDR3 is TGTGCCAGCAGCTCCGGACAACTTCGGTCTGAAGCTTTCTTT. This codes for CASSSGQLRSEAFF.

This chain joins TRBV9 and TRBJ2-1, with 7 bases fitting TRBD2. Germline lookup yields CDR1 SGDLS and CDR2 YYNGEE. V lost 3 bases, J lost 2 bases, and 2 bases stayed unmatched. The CDR3 has 14 amino acids. CDR3 loop: CASSAGGPYNEQFF. CDR3 nucleotide sequence: TGTGCCAGCAGCGCGGGGGGACCCTACAATGAGCAGTTCTTC.

The chain has TRBV6-2 or TRBV6-3 and TRBJ1-2, with D possibly TRBD1 on 6 matching bases. CDR3 length equals 15 residues. Trimming removed 2 bases from V and 2 bases from J, with 12 bases in between. Germline loops: CDR1 MNHEY, CDR2 SVGEGT. The CDR3 region has the DNA TGTGCCAGCAGTTACAGGACAGTTGACAACTATGGCTACACCTTC. This gives the protein CASSYRTVDNYGYTF.

This clone has a single count. The rearrangement uses TRBV19 and TRBJ2-1; 10 nucleotides agree with TRBD2. CDR3 length: 16 amino acids. Trimming at V came to 2 bases and at J to 7 bases, leaving 8 bases not matched to a gene. The germline V gene has CDR1 LNHDA and CDR2 SQIVND (reference sequence). The CDR3 DNA reads as TGTGCCAGTAGTATAAGAGGGAGCGGGAGGGAAAATGAGCAGTTCTTC. It yields the protein CASSIRGSGRENEQFF.

This chain links TRBV6-5 with TRBJ1-1, with TRBD1 identical over 12 bases. The V gene's germline CDR1 is MNHEY and CDR2 SVGAGI. The CDR3 has 14 residues. J was trimmed by 10 bases and V by 6 bases; bases with no gene match: 9. CDR3 protein: CASRDWDRGRRAFF. The CDR3 nucleotides are TGTGCCAGCAGGGATTGGGACAGGGGGCGCAGAGCTTTCTTT.

This clone was observed a few times. This rearrangement joins TRBV9 to TRBJ1-2; 7 bases match TRBD1. Per germline, CDR1 SGDLS and CDR2 YYNGEE. J was trimmed by 10 bases and V by 3 bases; bases with no gene match: 9. The CDR3 sequence is 13 residues long. Here the CDR3 reads CASSAWGQQSYTF. For the CDR3, the DNA is TGTGCCAGCAGCGCGTGGGGACAGCAGTCCTACACCTTC.

This chain links TRBV15 with TRBJ2-5; D unclear. The CDR3 spans 12 residues. Per germline, CDR1 LNHNV and CDR2 YYDKDF (reference sequence). V was shortened by 6 bases and J by 5 bases, with 10 bases between the two germline ends. This CDR3 is CATSTSKETQYF. The CDR3 nucleotides read TGTGCCACCAGTACAAGCAAGGAGACCCAGTACTTC.

The V and J genes are TRBV5-6 and TRBJ1-1; D gene unclear. This CDR3 region has 16 residues. Trimming stripped 0 bases from V and 0 bases from J, with 12 bases between. Per germline, CDR1 SGHDT and CDR2 YYEEEE. The CDR3 sequence: CASSLGTLLMNTEAFF. CDR3 DNA: TGTGCCAGCAGCTTGGGGACTTTACTCATGAACACTGAAGCTTTCTTT.

The V call is TRBV27, the J call TRBJ1-5; D gene unclear. CDR1 and CDR2 (germline): MNHEY, SMNVEV (reference sequence). The V end lost 2 bases, the J end lost 3 bases, and 8 bases lay between the germline ends. CDR3 length: 14 amino acids. DNA for the CDR3: TGTGCCAGCAGTTTACTACAGTCCAATCAGCCCCAGCATTTT. The encoded protein is CASSLLQSNQPQHF.